Described below is a single TCR beta chain sequence and its context. The data belong to a study of T cells in tuberculosis. About the research overall: Sequenced TCRs come from CD1B-GMM tetramer-binding T cells.

TCR-alpha and TCR-beta chains were sequenced unpaired. Libraries were prepared by immunoSEQ multiplex PCR; TCRdb keeps only in-frame clonotypes and omits some of them. The sample holds 85,000 to 90,000 clones, roughly 93% seen once. The ends were cut back, 8 bases at V and 6 bases at J, with 14 bases in the middle. Germline V gives CDR1 SGHAT, CDR2 FQNNGV. This CDR3 contains 13 residues. Sorting used thawed, overnight-rested PBMC stained with anti-CD3, a viability dye and GMM-loaded CD1B tetramer. CD1B tetramers were loaded with Rhodococcus equi-derived C32 glucose monomycolate. PBMC for tetramer sorting were first depleted of CD14-expressing monocytes. About 94,000 tetramer-negative cells were sorted from each donor.

This chain links TRBV11-2 with TRBJ1-5; TRBD1 is a possible D gene (6 bases). The receptor comes from an adult woman with latent tuberculosis. Sample: CD1b-GMM tetramer-negative cells sorted from PBMCs. The CDR3 nucleotides read TGTGCCAGCGGAGGGGGGGTGAGTCAGCCCCAGCATTTT. Translated: CASGGGVSQPQHF.